This entry describes one T cell receptor beta chain. The antigen remains undetermined. Profiled with immunoSEQ multiplex PCR; TCRdb holds only in-frame clones, not every one. The sample has about 2.1 million clones; 90% to 95% are singletons. This entry is derived from a study of shared clonotypes between healthy human individuals. General study points: It was the non-shared clonotypes that had lower generation probabilities than clonotypes shared by all four donors. Few donors restricted represented genetic and exposure-history diversity.

CD45RO negativity and positive selection for CCR7 defined naive CD8 cells, a population that excluded terminally differentiated effector memory CD45RA+ cells. Donors had no recently reported acute infections or vaccinations and were HIV-negative. CDR1 and CDR2 from the germline V gene are MGHRA and YSYEKL. CDR3 length equals 16 residues. J gave up 1 base and V 1 base, and 4 bases lay outside the gene matches. The V and J genes are TRBV4-1 and TRBJ2-7, with TRBD2 matching over 10 bases. Sample: naive CD8+ T cells from PBMCs. The source is a man younger than 35 in good health. Some clones in this sample may be carry-over from other donors' samples. The CDR3 loop reads CASSQGGGLASYEQYF. CDR3 sequence (DNA): TGCGCCAGCAGCCAAGGAGGGGGACTAGCGTCCTACGAGCAGTACTTC.